This T cell receptor beta chain was observed in a study of cytomegalovirus exposure and HLA in healthy donors. The germline CDR1 and CDR2 sequences are SGHRS and YFSETQ. V lost 0 bases and J lost 5; bases outside the gene matches: 4. This CDR3 comprises 15 residues. Primers for the PCR totalled 60 Vbeta and 13 Jbeta. Repertoires were generated with immunoSEQ multiplex PCR, while TCRdb's copy carries only in-frame clones and drops some. This sample has tens of thousands of clones, with around three quarters found just once. J is TRBJ2-1 and V is TRBV5-1, with 8 bases aligning to TRBD1. The specimen was PBMCs. This receptor was obtained from a woman aged 45-65 years in good health and CMV-seropositive. CDR3 sequence (DNA): TGCGCCAGCAGCTTGGGAGGGACAGGCGACAATGAGCAGTTCTTC. As protein: CASSLGGTGDNEQFF.